This note documents a single TCR beta chain sequence. The antigen remains undetermined. Germline lookup yields CDR1 LNHDA and CDR2 SQIVND (reference sequence). The CDR3 spans 15 residues. V was clipped by 3 bases and J by 3 bases, with 12 bases between them. Amplification used 60 Vbeta primers and 13 Jbeta primers. Study processing details: There were 80 million to 95 million unique TCR beta chains by a later count, and approximately 10 million of them were shared. Sequencing was performed with immunoSEQ multiplex PCR; in TCRdb, only in-frame clones are kept and a portion is missing. That table gives V, J and clone size, and the DNA gave D and trimming. The sample yields roughly 200,000 clones, approximately 82% seen once. The sample belongs to a study of cytomegalovirus exposure and HLA in healthy donors. At the level of the study: Of the donors genotyped, approximately 400 in all, 81% fell in the Caucasian-associated ancestry cluster. Study-wide results and limits: Usually a TCR sequence was rare, but some public TCRs were found in many donors. As a later analysis revealed, most CMV-associated TCR beta chains appeared HLA-restricted.

This receptor was identified in a man between 18 and 35 years old in good health and CMV-seronegative. The material sequenced was PBMCs. V and J are TRBV19 and TRBJ1-5; D remains ambiguous. This chain's CDR3 is CASSIAGLDNQPQHF. The CDR3 nucleotides are TGTGCCAGTAGTATTGCGGGGTTGGACAATCAGCCCCAGCATTTT.